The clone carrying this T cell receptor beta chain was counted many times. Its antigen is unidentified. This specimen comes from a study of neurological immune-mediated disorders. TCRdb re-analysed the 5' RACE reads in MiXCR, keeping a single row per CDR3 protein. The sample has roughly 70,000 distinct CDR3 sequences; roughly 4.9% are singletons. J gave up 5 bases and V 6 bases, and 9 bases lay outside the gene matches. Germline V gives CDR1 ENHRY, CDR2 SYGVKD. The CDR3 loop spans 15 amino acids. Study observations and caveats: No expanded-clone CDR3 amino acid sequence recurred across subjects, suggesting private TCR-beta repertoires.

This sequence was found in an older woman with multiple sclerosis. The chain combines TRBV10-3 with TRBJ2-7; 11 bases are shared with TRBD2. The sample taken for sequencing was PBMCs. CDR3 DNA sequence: TGTGCCATCAGCGAACAACTAGCGGGAGAGCACGAGCAGTACTTC. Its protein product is CAISEQLAGEHEQYF.